These T cell receptor beta chains were read from a single sample in a study of cytomegalovirus exposure and HLA in healthy donors. Some clones are missing from TCRdb's copy, which holds only in-frame ones; the method was immunoSEQ multiplex PCR. Of about 120,000 clones in the sample, around 80% were seen once. Sequencing input: PBMCs. These receptors originate from a female donor in good health and CMV-seronegative. CDR3s include the opening cysteine and the closing phenylalanine or tryptophan. The D gene is left open where the match is weak. Not every row has a clone size; where given, it reads once, few, many or a size class.

v_call	j_call	d_call	clone_size	cdr3_aa
TRBV7-9	TRBJ2-3	.	.	CASSISVRVYSSTDTQYF
TRBV6-5	TRBJ1-1	.	.	CASSNLPKEAFF
TRBV6-1	TRBJ1-2	.	.	CASSVEQGRAFGYTF
TRBV27	TRBJ2-5	TRBD2	.	CASSFRTSGGETQYF
TRBV7-3	TRBJ2-7	.	.	CASSPQAPTTRELLPSSYEQYF
TRBV6-1	TRBJ1-2	.	.	CASSVSVGGGTF
TRBV30	TRBJ2-2	.	.	CAWSPITGTGELFF
TRBV5-1	TRBJ2-5	TRBD2	.	CASSLALAGQETQYF
TRBV9	TRBJ1-6	.	.	CASSVQGSPLHF
TRBV13	TRBJ1-1	.	once	CASSPPSGEAFF
TRBV6-5	TRBJ2-4	TRBD2	.	CASSLSGGGDIQYF
TRBV15	TRBJ2-5	TRBD2	.	CATSRDDLAGGPRETQYF
TRBV19	TRBJ2-7	TRBD1	.	CASSRDRGASYEQYF
TRBV30	TRBJ1-1	TRBD1	.	CGLRRDRERTEAFF
TRBV6-5	TRBJ1-6	TRBD1	.	CASSYYRGNSPLHF
TRBV10-3	TRBJ1-6	.	.	CAITPTGNSPLHF
TRBV5-4	TRBJ2-7	.	.	CASSTDRPYDLNRPYEQYF
TRBV5-1	TRBJ2-5	TRBD1	.	CASSFDRVAETQYF
TRBV6-5	TRBJ2-5	TRBD1	.	CASMKNRGETQYF
TRBV6-1	TRBJ2-1	.	.	CASSEARALEQFF
TRBV5-4	TRBJ2-7	.	once	CASSPRPGHDEQYF
TRBV4-2	TRBJ2-1	.	.	CASSQAGVWNEQFF
TRBV18	TRBJ2-3	TRBD1	.	CASSSSGTGLDTQYF
TRBV30	TRBJ2-3	TRBD2	few	CAWSVSGGAIDTQYF
TRBV7-2	TRBJ1-2	TRBD1	.	CASSYRDRAYGYTF
TRBV27	TRBJ1-1	TRBD1	.	CASSYDRDDTEAFF
TRBV5-6	TRBJ2-5	.	once	CASSGGMAPGGTQYF
TRBV20-1	TRBJ2-1	.	few	CSATGVGEQFF
TRBV7-8	TRBJ2-1	TRBD2	.	CATQVAGGPYNEQFF
TRBV6-1	TRBJ2-2	.	.	CASRPPGGELFF
TRBV5-6	TRBJ2-1	TRBD2	once	CASSFLGQLAGGRSEQFF
TRBV12-5	TRBJ1-1	TRBD1	.	CASGPPRGGWGTEAFF
TRBV7-2	TRBJ2-3	TRBD2	.	CASSPRGGAADTQYF
TRBV5-1	TRBJ1-4	TRBD1	.	CASSTQGATNEKLFF
TRBV10-3	TRBJ2-3	TRBD2	.	CASQTGTTTDTQYF
TRBV10-3	TRBJ2-7	.	.	CAISESLGLQGSGEQYF
TRBV2	TRBJ1-3	.	few	CASSEQDSGNTIYF
TRBV7-9	TRBJ1-1	.	.	CASSLAGGGTEAFF
TRBV5-1	TRBJ2-7	TRBD1	.	CASSTGTGDYEQYF
TRBV19	TRBJ2-3	TRBD2	.	CASSMGLTPGTDTQYF
TRBV21-1	TRBJ2-7	.	.	CASSKVLTGTHYEQYF
TRBV19	TRBJ2-7	.	.	CASSILPLYEQYF
TRBV6-6	TRBJ1-1	TRBD1	.	CASSYPGGAEAFF
TRBV19	TRBJ1-3	TRBD1	.	CASRRQGSSAGNTIYF
TRBV19	TRBJ2-3	TRBD1	.	CATHSTGFTDTQYF
TRBV4-3	TRBJ1-1	.	few	CASSQVGREAFF
TRBV30	TRBJ1-1	.	.	CAWNLRGAEAFF
TRBV30	.	.	once	CAWMDQGEQYF
TRBV4-1	TRBJ2-2	TRBD2	once	CASSQDQWTSETTGELFF
TRBV5-6	TRBJ2-2	.	.	CASSLAGVSNTGELFF
TRBV9	TRBJ1-1	TRBD1	.	CASSVVPGGINGAFF
TRBV7-8	TRBJ1-5	.	.	CASSSAGRNQPQHF
TRBV15	TRBJ2-1	.	.	CATSRGGTQGHEQFF
TRBV6-5	TRBJ1-6	TRBD1	.	CASSYSGTGRSPLHF
TRBV27	TRBJ2-7	TRBD1	.	CASHRGLSYEQYF
TRBV25-1	TRBJ1-1	.	.	CASSEQGTEAFF
TRBV5-6	TRBJ2-1	TRBD1	.	CASSLGADRGFEQFF
TRBV6-1	TRBJ1-2	TRBD1	.	CASSEGQGIFYGYTF
TRBV5-1	.	TRBD1	.	CASSSTGTGGYEQYF